This T cell receptor (beta chain) is from a study of CD8+ T cells in alopecia areata. Whole-study context: Oral tofacitinib, 5 to 10 mg twice daily, was given in an open-label trial. Tofacitinib ran for 6 to 18 months before 6 months off drug.

Peripheral blood and lesional scalp punch biopsies came from alopecia areata patients. The CDR3 loop spans 12 amino acids. V lost 7 bases to trimming and J lost 2 bases, with 10 bases between them. Germline loops: CDR1 SQVTM, CDR2 ANQGSEA. After isolation, RNA underwent reverse transcription to generate cDNA as the sequencing template. Clones were sequenced by immunoSEQ multiplex PCR, and TCRdb holds only the in-frame ones, with some missing. The data contain some 170,000 clones, around 63% of them singletons. The rearrangement joins TRBV29-1 to TRBJ2-3; D may be TRBD1 (5 bases). Sequences were derived from CD4+ T cells sorted from blood, sampled at week 0. This receptor was identified in a human donor with alopecia areata. This chain's CDR3 is CSAGPLTDTQYF. Here the CDR3 DNA reads TGCAGCGCAGGGCCCCTCACAGATACGCAGTATTTT.